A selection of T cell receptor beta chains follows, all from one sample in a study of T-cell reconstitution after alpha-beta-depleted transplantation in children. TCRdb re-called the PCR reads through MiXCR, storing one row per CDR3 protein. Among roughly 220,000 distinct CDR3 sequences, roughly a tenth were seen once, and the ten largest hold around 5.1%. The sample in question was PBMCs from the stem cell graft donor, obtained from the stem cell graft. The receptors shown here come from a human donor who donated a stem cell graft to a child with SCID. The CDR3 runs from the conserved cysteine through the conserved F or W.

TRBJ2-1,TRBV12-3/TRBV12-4,CASSDGLAGGNEQFF
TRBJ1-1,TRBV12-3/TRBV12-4,CASSPPRTASLEAFF
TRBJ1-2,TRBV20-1,CSARATGLYGYTF
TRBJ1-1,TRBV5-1,CASSPGRPMNTEAFF
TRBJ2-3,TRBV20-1,CSARLAGASTDTQYF
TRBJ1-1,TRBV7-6,CASSLPNGGNTEAFF
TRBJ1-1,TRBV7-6,CASSLWEIEAFF
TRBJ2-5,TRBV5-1,CASSPTGMETQYF
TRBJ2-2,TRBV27,CASKGSGSTGELFF
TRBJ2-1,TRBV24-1,CATSDSPGNYNEQFF
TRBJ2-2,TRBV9,CASSPRYTGELFF
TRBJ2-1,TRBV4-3,CASSPGLGAYNEQFF
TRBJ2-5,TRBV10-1,CASSESGQGKETQYF
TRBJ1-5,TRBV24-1,CATSDRQGRQPQHF
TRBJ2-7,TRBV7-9,CASSPAGDRAYEQYF
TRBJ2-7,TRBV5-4,CASSLDGPQYEQYF
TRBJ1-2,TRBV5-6,CASSLDRRRGYTF
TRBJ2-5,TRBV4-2,CASSREGAGGPKTQYF
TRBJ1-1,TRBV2,CARLPGHQNTEAFF
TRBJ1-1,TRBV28,CASSSTGGGGTEAFF
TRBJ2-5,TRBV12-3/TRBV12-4,CASSQSTGVQETQYF
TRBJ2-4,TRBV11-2,CASKPGQRGDIQYF
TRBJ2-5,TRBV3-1,CASSQRQQETQYF
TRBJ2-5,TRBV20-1,CSARDDRGETQYF
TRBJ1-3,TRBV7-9,CATQQGSAGNTIYF
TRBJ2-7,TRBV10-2,CASSLDRPPYEQYF
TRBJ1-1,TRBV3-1,CASSRVSNEAFF
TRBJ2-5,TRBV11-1,CASSPFAGKETQYF
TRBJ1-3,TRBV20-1,CSAPIRGNTIYF
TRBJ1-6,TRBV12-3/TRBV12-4,CASSFGPWQGDSPLHF
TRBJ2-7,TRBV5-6,CASSLAGTVSYEQYF
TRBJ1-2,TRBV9,CASSPQTRGSGYTF
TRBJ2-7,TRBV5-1,CASSSDTAYEQYF
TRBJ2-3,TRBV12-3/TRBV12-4,CASSLILAGGTDTQYF
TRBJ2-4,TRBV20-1,CSASRLALGADIQYF
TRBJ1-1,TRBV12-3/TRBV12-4,CASSSPWGLNTEAFF
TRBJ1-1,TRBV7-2,CASSPTNWNTEAFF
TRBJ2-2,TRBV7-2,CASSPPQHRNTGELFF
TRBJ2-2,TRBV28,CASSLKTGGPGELFF
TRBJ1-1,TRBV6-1,CASSRGMGNTEAFF
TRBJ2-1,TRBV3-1,CASCQDFSSGGHYNEQFF
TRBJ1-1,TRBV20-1,CSAQDRFYMNTEAFF
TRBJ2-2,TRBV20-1,CSARDLVEGDTGELFF
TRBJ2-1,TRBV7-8,CASSGSGYNEQFF
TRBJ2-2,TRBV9,CASSVAKETVNTGELFF
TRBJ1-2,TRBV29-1,CSVEGAGGVNSYTF
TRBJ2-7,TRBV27,CASSSLEGAEQYF
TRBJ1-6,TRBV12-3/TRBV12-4,CASSLGVVSPLHF
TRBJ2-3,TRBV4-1,CASSQDQILAGAYTDTQYF
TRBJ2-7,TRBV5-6,CASSIKEGYEQYF
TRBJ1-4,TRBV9,CASSPRPTQGEKLFF
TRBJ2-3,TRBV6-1,CASSEAKGFTDTQYF
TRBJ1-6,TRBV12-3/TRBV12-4,CASSSSTGVNSPLHF